Listed below are T cell receptor beta chains from one sample, sequenced in a study of CXCR3-negative and CXCR3-positive naive CD8 T cells. TCRdb reworked the 5' RACE reads into one entry per CDR3 protein, no DNA. The sample is made up of 100,000 to 150,000 distinct CDR3 sequences, and the top ten hold 0.59% of it. The specimen was naive CXCR3+ CD8+ T cells from blood. The receptors shown here come from a human donor in good health. Some clones in this sample may be carry-over from other donors' samples. CDR3s include the opening cysteine and the closing phenylalanine or tryptophan.

V gene	J gene	CDR3 protein
TRBV10-1	TRBJ1-6	CASSDDHNSPLHF
TRBV6-5	TRBJ1-2	CASSWGQAGDGYTF
TRBV29-1	TRBJ1-1	CSVKDSVTEAFF
TRBV20-1	TRBJ1-5	CSAIGANQPQHF
TRBV27	TRBJ2-2	CASSFAGWPGELFF
TRBV5-6	TRBJ2-7	CASSLLSADEQYF
TRBV15	TRBJ1-1	CATSRDLMGGTEAFF
TRBV6-6	TRBJ2-7	CASHEGASSYEQYF
TRBV29-1	TRBJ2-7	CCVRQTPSYEQYF
TRBV28	TRBJ2-5	CASSFVSVRGHQWETQYF
TRBV4-1	TRBJ2-7	CASSQDYAYEQYF
TRBV29-1	TRBJ2-7	CSVAAGGLYEQYF
TRBV11-2	TRBJ1-5	CASSARDSPYSNQPQHF
TRBV7-3	TRBJ2-1	CASSLLAGGLNEQFF
TRBV23-1	TRBJ1-1	CASSQSRGRIRESTEAFF
TRBV7-9	TRBJ1-2	CASSLPAGTEYYGYTF
TRBV21-1	TRBJ2-7	CASSKEGYEQYF
TRBV4-3	TRBJ2-3	CASSHAEMATQYF
TRBV3-1	TRBJ1-2	CASSPQGRPGYGYTF
TRBV3-1	TRBJ1-1	CASSQDPGAYTEAFF
TRBV6-6	TRBJ1-4	CASSPRAGTGILDEKLFF
TRBV28	TRBJ2-2	CASSFLGELFF
TRBV10-3	TRBJ2-7	CASSQGKVSYEQYF
TRBV7-9	TRBJ2-2	CASSRTSGGLLFF
TRBV7-9	TRBJ1-1	CASCPIQYGVTEAFF
TRBV20-1	TRBJ1-2	CSARDEGARSFDYGYTF
TRBV12-3/TRBV12-4	TRBJ2-3	CASSLTGGDTDTQYF
TRBV19	TRBJ2-7	CASSIGGGYEQYF
TRBV7-6	TRBJ1-1	CASTVLTNTEAFF
TRBV29-1	TRBJ1-2	CSVEDLGANYGYTF
TRBV4-2	TRBJ1-2	CASSPLERQIDGYTF